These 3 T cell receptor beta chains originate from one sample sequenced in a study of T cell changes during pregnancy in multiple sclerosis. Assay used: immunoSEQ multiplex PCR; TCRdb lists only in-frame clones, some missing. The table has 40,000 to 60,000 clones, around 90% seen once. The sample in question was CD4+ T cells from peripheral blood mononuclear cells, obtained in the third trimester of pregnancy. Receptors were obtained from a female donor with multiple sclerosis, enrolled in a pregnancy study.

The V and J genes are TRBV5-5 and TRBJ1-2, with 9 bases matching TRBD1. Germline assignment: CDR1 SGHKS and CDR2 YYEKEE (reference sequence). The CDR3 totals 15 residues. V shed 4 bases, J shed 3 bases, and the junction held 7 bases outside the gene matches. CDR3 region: CASSRRTGEDYGYTF. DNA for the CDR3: TGTGCCAGCAGCCGTAGGACAGGGGAGGACTATGGCTACACCTTC.

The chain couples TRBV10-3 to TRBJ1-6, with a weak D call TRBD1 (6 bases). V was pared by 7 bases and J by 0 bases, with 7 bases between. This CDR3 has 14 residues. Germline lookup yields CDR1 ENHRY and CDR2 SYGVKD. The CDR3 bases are TGTGCCATCATGGACAGCTCCTATAATTCACCCCTCCACTTT. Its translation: CAIMDSSYNSPLHF.

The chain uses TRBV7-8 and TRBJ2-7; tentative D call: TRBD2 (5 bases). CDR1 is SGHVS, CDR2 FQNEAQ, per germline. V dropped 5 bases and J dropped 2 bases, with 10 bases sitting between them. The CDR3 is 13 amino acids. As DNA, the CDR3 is TGTGCCAGCAGCCCTGGGAGCGCCTACGAGCAGTACTTC. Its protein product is CASSPGSAYEQYF.